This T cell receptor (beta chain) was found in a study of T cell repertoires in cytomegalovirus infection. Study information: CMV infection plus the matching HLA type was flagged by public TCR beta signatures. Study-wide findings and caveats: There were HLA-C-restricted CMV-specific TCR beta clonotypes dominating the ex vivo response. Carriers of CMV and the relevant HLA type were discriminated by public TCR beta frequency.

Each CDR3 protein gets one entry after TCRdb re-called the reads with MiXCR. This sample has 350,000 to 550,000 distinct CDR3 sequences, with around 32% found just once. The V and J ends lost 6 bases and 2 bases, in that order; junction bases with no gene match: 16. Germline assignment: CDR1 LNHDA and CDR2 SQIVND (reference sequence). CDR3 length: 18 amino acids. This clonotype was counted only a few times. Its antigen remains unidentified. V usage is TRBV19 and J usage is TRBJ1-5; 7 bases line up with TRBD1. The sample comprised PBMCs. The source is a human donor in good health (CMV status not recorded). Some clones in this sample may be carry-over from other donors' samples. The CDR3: CASSLHPIDRVGNQPQHF. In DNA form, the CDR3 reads TGTGCCAGTAGCCTCCACCCTATCGACAGGGTCGGCAATCAGCCCCAGCATTTT.